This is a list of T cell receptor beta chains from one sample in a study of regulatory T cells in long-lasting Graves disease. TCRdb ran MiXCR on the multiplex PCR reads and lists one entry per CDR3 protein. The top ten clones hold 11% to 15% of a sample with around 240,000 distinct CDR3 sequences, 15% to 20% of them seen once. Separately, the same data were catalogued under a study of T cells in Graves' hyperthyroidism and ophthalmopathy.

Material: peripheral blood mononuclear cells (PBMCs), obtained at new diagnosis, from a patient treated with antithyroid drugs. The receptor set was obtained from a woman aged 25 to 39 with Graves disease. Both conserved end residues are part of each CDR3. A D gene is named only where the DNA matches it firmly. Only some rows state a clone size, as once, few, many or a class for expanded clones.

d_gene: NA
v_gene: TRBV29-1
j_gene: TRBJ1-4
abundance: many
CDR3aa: CGSGIGNEKLFF
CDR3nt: TGCGGATCAGGGATCGGGAATGAAAAACTGTTTTTT

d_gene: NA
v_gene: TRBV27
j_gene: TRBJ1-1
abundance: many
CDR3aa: CASSPRVGANTEAFF
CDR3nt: TGTGCCAGCAGTCCCCGGGTCGGAGCGAACACTGAAGCTTTCTTT

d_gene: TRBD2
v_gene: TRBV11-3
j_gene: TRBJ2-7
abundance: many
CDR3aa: CASSLERTRSEEQYF
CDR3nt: TGTGCCAGCAGCTTAGAGCGGACTAGGAGTGAGGAGCAGTACTTC

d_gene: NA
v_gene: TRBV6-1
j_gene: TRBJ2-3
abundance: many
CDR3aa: CASSEWGGPFTDTQYF
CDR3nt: TGTGCCAGCAGTGAATGGGGGGGGCCCTTCACAGATACGCAGTATTTT

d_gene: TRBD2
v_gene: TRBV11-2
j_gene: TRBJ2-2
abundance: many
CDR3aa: CASSLFAGANTGELFF
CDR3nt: TGTGCCAGCAGCTTATTTGCGGGAGCGAACACCGGGGAGCTGTTTTTT

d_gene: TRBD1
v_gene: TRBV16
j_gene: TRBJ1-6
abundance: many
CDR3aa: CASNGQENSPLHF
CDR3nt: TGTGCCAGCAACGGACAGGAGAATTCACCCCTCCACTTT

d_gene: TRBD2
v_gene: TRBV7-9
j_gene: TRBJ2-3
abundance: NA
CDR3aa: CASSRTSGGVTGTQYF
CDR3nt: TGTGCCAGCAGCCGGACTAGCGGGGGGGTAACAGGTACGCAGTATTTT

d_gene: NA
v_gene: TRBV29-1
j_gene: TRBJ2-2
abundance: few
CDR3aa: CSVQVGELFF
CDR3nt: TGCAGCGTCCAGGTCGGGGAGCTGTTTTTT

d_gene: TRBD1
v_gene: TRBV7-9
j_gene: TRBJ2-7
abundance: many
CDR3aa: CASSRPGQGFYEQYF
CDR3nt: TGTGCCAGCAGCCGACCGGGACAGGGGTTCTACGAGCAGTACTTC

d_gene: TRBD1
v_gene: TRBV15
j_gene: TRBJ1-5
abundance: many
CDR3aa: CATSTVPRTGTNQPQHF
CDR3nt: TGTGCCACCAGCACAGTCCCCCGGACAGGGACGAATCAGCCCCAGCATTTT

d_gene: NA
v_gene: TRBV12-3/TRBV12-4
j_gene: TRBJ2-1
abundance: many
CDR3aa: CASRPNERGNEQFF
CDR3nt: TGTGCCAGCAGACCCAATGAACGGGGAAATGAGCAGTTCTTC

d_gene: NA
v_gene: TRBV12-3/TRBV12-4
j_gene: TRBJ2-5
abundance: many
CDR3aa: CASTTGGIQETQYF
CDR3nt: TGTGCCAGCACCACTGGGGGGATCCAAGAGACCCAGTACTTC

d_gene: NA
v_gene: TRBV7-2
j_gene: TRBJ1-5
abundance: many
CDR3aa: CASSSRRGEPQHF
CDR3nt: TGTGCCAGCAGCTCCCGTAGGGGGGAGCCCCAGCATTTT

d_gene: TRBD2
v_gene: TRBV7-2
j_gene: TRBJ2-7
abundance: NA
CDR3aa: CASSSWTSGSGEQYF
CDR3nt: TGTGCCAGCAGCTCCTGGACTAGCGGGAGTGGTGAGCAGTACTTC

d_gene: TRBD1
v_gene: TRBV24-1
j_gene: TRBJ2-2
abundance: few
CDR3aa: CATSDPGQTNTGELFF
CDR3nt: TGTGCCACCAGTGATCCGGGACAGACGAACACCGGGGAGCTGTTTTTT

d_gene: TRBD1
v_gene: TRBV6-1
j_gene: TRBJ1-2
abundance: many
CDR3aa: CASSRDRLNYGYTF
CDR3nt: TGTGCCAGCAGTCGGGACAGACTTAACTATGGCTACACCTTC

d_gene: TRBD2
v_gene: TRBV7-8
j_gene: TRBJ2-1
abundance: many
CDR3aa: CASSLRPSGGYNEQFF
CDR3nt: TGTGCCAGCAGCTTACGTCCTAGCGGGGGGTACAATGAGCAGTTCTTC

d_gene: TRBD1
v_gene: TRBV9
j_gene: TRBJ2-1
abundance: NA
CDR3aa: CASSGGQLTHFTNEQFF
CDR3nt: TGTGCCAGCAGCGGGGGACAGCTTACCCACTTCACCAATGAGCAGTTCTTC

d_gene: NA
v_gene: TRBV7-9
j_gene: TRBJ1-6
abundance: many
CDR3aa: CASSLSPDQNSPLHF
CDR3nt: TGTGCCAGCAGCTTATCCCCTGATCAGAATTCACCCCTCCACTTT

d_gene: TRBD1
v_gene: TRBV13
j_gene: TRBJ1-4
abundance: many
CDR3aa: CASSYRGDEKLFF
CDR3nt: TGTGCCAGCAGCTACAGGGGGGATGAAAAACTGTTTTTT

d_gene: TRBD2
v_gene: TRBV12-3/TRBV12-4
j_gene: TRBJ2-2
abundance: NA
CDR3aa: CASSPSGSNTGELFF
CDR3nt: TGTGCCAGCAGCCCGAGCGGGAGTAACACCGGGGAGCTGTTTTTT

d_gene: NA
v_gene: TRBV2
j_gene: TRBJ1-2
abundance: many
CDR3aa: CASTFRDGYTF
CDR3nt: TGTGCCAGCACTTTCCGAGATGGCTACACCTTC

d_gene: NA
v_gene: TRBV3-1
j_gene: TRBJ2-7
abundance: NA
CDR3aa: CASSQGVSIMVEQYF
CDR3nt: TGTGCCAGCAGCCAAGGAGTCTCGATTATGGTCGAGCAGTACTTC

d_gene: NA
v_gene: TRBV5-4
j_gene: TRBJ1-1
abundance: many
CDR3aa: CASSLGGLSMDTEAFF
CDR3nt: TGTGCCAGCAGCTTAGGAGGACTATCCATGGACACTGAAGCTTTCTTT

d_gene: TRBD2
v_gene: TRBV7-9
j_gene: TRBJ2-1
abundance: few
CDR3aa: CASSSTSGGSDEQSF
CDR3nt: TGTGCCAGCAGCTCAACTAGCGGGGGGTCTGATGAGCAGTCCTTC

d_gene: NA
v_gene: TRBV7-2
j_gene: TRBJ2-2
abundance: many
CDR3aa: CASSLLEGELFF
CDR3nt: TGTGCCAGCAGCTTATTGGAGGGGGAGCTGTTTTTT